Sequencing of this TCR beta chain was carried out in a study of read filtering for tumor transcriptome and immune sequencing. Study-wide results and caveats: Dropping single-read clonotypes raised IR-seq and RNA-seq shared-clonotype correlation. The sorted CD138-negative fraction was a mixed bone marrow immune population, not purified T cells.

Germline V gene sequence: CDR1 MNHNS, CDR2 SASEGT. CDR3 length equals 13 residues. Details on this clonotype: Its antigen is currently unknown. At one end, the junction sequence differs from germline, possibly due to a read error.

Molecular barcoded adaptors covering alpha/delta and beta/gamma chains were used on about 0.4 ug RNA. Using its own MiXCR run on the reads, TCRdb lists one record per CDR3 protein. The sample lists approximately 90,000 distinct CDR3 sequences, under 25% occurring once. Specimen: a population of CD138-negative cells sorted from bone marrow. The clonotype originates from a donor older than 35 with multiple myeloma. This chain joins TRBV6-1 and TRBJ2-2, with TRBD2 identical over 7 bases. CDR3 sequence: CDSGLVSTGELFF. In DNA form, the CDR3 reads TGTGACAGCGGACTAGTCAGCACCGGGGAGCTGTTTTTT.